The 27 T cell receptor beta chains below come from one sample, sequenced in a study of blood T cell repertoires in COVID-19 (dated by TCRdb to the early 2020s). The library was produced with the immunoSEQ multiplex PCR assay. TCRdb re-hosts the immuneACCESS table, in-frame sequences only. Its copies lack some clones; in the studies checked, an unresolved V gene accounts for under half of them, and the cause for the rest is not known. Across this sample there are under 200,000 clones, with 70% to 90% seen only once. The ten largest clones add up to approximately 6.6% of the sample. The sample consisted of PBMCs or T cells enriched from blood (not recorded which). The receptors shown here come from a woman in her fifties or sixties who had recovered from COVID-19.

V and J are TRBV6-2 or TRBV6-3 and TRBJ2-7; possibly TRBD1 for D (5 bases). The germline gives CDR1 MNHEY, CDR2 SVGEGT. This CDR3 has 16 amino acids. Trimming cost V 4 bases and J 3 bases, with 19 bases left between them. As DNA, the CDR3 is TGTGCCAGCAGTTTCCAGGGCGCCGATCCACGCTACGAGCAGTACTTC. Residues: CASSFQGADPRYEQYF.

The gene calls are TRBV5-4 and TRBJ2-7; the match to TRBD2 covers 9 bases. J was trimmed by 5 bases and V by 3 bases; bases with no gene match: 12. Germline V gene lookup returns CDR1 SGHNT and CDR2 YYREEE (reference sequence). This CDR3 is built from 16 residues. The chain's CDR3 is CASSSKAGGPEHEQYF. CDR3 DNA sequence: TGTGCCAGCAGCTCTAAAGCGGGAGGTCCTGAGCACGAGCAGTACTTC.

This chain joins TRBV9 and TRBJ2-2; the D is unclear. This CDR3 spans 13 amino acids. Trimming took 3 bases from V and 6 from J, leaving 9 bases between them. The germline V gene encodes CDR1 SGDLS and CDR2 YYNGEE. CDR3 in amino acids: CASSASSAGELFF. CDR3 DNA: TGTGCCAGCAGCGCCAGTTCAGCCGGGGAGCTGTTTTTT.

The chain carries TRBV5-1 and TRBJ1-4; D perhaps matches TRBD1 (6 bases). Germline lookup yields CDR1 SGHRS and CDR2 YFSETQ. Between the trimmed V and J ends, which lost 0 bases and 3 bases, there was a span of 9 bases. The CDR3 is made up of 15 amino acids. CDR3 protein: CASSLDRAANEKLFF. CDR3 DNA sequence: TGCGCCAGCAGCTTGGACAGGGCGGCTAATGAAAAACTGTTTTTT.

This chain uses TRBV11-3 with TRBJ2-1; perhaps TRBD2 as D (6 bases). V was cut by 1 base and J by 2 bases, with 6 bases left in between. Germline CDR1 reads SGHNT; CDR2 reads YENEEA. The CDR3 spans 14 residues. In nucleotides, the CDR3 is TGTGCCAGCAGCTTAGCGGGGGCCTACAATGAGCAGTTCTTC. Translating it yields CASSLAGAYNEQFF.

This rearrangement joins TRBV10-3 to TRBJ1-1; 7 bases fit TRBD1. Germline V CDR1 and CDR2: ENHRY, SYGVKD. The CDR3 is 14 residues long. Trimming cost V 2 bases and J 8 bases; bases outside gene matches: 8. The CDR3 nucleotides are TGTGCCATCAGTGAGCCGACAGGGTCGTCCGAAGCTTTCTTT. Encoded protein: CAISEPTGSSEAFF.

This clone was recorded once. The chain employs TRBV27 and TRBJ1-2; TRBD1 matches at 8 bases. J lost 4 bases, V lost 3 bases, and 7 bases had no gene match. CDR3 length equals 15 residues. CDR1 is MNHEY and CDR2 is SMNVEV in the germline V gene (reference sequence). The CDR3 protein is CASSFVQGASYGYTF. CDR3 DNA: TGTGCCAGCAGTTTCGTGCAGGGGGCGAGCTATGGCTACACCTTC.

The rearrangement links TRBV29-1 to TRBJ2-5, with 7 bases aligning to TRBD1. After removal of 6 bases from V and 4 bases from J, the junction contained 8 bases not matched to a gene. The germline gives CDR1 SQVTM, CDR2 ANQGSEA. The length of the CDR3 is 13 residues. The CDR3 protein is CSVPLRDRETQYF. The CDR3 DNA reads TGCAGCGTCCCCCTCCGGGACAGAGAGACCCAGTACTTC. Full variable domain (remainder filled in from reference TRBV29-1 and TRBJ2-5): SAVISQKPSRDICQRGTSLTIQCQVDSQVTMMFWYRQQPGQSLTLIATANQGSEATYESGFVIDKFPISRPNLTFSTLTVSNMSPEDSSIYLCSVPLRDRETQYFGPGTRLLVL.

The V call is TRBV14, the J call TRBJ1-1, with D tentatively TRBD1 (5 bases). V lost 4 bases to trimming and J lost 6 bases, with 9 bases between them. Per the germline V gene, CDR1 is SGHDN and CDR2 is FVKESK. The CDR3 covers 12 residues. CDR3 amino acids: CASSRGGAEAFF. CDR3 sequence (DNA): TGTGCCAGCAGCCGGGGGGGGGCTGAAGCTTTCTTT.

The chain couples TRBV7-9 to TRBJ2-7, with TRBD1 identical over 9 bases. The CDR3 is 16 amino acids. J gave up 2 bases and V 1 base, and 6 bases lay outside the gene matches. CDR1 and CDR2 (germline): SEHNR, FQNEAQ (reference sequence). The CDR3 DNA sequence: TGTGCCAGCAGCTTAGTTCGAGGGACAGGGACCTACGAGCAGTACTTC. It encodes CASSLVRGTGTYEQYF. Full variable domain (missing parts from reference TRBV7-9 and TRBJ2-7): DTGVSQNPRHKITKRGQNVTFRCDPISEHNRLYWYRQTLGQGPEFLTYFQNEAQLEKSRLLSDRFSAERPKGSFSTLEIQRTEQGDSAMYLCASSLVRGTGTYEQYFGPGTRLTVT.

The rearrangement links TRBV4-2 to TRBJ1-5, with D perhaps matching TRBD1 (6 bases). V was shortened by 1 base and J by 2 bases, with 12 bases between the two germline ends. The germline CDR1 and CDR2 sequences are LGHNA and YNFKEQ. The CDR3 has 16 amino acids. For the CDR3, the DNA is TGTGCCAGCAGCCAAGTGGGACAAGCGGGCAATCAGCCCCAGCATTTT. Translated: CASSQVGQAGNQPQHF.

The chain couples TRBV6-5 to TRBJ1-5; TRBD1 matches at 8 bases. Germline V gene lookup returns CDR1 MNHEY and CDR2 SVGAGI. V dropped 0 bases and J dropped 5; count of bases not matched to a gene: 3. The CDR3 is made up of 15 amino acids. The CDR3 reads CASSYSTGVDQPQHF. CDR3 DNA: TGTGCCAGCAGTTACTCGACAGGGGTCGATCAGCCCCAGCATTTT.

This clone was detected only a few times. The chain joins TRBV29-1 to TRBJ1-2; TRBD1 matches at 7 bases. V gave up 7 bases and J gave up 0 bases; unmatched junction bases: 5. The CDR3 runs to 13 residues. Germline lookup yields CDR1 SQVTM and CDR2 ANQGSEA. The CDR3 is CSGGQLTNYGYTF. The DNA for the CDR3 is TGCAGCGGGGGACAGCTCACTAACTATGGCTACACCTTC.

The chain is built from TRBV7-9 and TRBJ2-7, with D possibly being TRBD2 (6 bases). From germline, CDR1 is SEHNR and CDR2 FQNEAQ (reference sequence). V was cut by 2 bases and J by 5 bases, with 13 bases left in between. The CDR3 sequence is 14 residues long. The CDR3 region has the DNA TGTGCCAGCAGCTTAAGCGGGCCAAGGGACGAGCAGTACTTC. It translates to CASSLSGPRDEQYF. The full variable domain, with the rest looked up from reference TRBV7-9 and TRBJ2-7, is DTGVSQNPRHKITKRGQNVTFRCDPISEHNRLYWYRQTLGQGPEFLTYFQNEAQLEKSRLLSDRFSAERPKGSFSTLEIQRTEQGDSAMYLCASSLSGPRDEQYFGPGTRLTVT.

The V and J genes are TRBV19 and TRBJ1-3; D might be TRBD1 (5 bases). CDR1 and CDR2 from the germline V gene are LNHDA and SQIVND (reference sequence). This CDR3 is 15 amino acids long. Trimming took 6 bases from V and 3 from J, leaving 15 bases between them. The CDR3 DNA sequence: TGTGCCAGTAGCCCCTTGGGGGGGGATGGAAACACCATATATTTT. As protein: CASSPLGGDGNTIYF.

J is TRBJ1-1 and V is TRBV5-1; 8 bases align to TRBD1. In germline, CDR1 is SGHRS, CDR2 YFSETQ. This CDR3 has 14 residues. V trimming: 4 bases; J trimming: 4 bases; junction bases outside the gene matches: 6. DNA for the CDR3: TGCGCCAGCAGCCCGGACAGGGTTAGCACTGAAGCTTTCTTT. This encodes CASSPDRVSTEAFF. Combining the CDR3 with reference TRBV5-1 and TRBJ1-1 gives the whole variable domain KAGVTQTPRYLIKTRGQQVTLSCSPISGHRSVSWYQQTPGQGLQFLFEYFSETQRNKGNFPGRFSGRQFSNSRSEMNVSTLELGDSALYLCASSPDRVSTEAFFGQGTRLTVV.

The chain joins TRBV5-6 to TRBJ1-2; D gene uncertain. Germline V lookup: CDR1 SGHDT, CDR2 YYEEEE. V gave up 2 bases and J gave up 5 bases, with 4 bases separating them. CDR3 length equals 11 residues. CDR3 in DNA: TGTGCCAGCAGCTTCTTATATGGCTACACCTTC. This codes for CASSFLYGYTF.

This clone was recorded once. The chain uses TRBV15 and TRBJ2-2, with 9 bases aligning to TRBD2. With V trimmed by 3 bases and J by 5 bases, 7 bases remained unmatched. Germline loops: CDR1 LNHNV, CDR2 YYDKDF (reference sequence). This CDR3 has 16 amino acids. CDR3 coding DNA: TGTGCCACCAGCAGCCCCGGACTAGCGAGGACCGGGGAGCTGTTTTTT. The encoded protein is CATSSPGLARTGELFF.

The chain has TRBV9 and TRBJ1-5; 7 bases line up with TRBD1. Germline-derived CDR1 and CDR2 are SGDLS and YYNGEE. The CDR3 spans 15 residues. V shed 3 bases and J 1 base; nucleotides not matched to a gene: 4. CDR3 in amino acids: CASSAGQVSNQPQHF. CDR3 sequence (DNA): TGTGCCAGCAGCGCAGGACAGGTCAGCAATCAGCCCCAGCATTTT.

CDR3 protein: CASSLRAKNEQFF. The CDR3 nucleotides are TGTGCCAGCAGCTTAAGGGCGAAAAATGAGCAGTTCTTC. V is TRBV7-3 and J is TRBJ2-1; D ambiguous. Trimming cost V 1 base and J 7 bases, with 8 bases left between them. Germline V gene data show CDR1 as SGHTA and CDR2 as FQGTGA. The CDR3 is made up of 13 amino acids.

CDR3 region: CASSYQDYEQYF. In DNA form, the CDR3 reads TGTGCCAGCAGTTACCAGGACTACGAGCAGTACTTC. The chain employs TRBV6-2 or TRBV6-3 and TRBJ2-7, with D unresolved. CDR3 length: 12 residues. V was pared by 2 bases and J by 3 bases, with 5 bases between. Germline V gene lookup returns CDR1 MNHEY and CDR2 SVGEGT.

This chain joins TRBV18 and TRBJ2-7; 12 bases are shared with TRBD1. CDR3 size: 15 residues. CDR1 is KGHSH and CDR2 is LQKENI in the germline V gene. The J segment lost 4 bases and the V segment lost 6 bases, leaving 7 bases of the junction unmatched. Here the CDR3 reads CASSQLGQGAYEQYF. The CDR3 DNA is TGTGCCAGCTCGCAACTGGGACAGGGGGCGTACGAGCAGTACTTC.

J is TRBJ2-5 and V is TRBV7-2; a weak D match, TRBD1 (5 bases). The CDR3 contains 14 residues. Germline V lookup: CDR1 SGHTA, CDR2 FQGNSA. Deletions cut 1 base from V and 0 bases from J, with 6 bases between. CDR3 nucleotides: TGTGCCAGCAGCTTAGGACAGCACCAAGAGACCCAGTACTTC. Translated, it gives CASSLGQHQETQYF. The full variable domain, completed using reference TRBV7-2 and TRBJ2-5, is GAGVSQSPSNKVTEKGKDVELRCDPISGHTALYWYRQSLGQGLEFLIYFQGNSAPDKSGLPSDRFSAERTGGSVSTLTIQRTQQEDSAVYLCASSLGQHQETQYFGPGTRLLVL.

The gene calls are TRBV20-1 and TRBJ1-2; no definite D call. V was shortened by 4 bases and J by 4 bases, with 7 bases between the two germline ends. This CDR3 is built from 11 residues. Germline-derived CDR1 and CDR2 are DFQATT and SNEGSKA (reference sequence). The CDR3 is CSAIEVYGYTF. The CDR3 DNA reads TGCAGTGCTATCGAGGTCTATGGCTACACCTTC.

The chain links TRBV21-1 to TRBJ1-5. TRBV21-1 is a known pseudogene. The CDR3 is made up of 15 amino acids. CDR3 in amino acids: CASSCRAEGNQPQHF. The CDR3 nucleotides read TGTGCCAGCAGCTGCCGGGCGGAGGGCAATCAGCCCCAGCATTTT.

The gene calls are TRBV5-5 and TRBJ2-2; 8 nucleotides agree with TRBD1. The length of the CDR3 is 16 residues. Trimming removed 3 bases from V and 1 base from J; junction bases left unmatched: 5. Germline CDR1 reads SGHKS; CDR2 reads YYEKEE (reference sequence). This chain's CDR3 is CASSSDRGWNTGELFF. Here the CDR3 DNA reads TGTGCCAGCAGCTCAGACAGGGGTTGGAACACCGGGGAGCTGTTTTTT. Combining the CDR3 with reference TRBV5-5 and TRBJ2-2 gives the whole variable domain DAGVTQSPTHLIKTRGQQVTLRCSPISGHKSVSWYQQVLGQGPQFIFQYYEKEERGRGNFPDRFSARQFPNYSSELNVNALLLGDSALYLCASSSDRGWNTGELFFGEGSRLTVL.

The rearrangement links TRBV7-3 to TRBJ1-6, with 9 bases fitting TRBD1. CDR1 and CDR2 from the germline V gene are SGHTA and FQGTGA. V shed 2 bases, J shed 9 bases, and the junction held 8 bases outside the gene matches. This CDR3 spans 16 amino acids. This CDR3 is CASSLSGQGFSSPLHF. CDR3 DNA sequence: TGTGCCAGCAGCTTATCGGGACAGGGTTTTTCTTCACCCCTCCACTTT.